Reported below is one T cell receptor beta chain. The antigen is not known. The length of the CDR3 is 15 residues. With V trimmed by 3 bases and J by 2 bases, 7 bases remained unmatched. Germline V gene data show CDR1 as SGHTA and CDR2 as FQGTGA. Around 110 mL of blood, on average, came from one heparinised draw per donor. Sorting produced populations that all topped 95% purity. Of the isolated RNA, all was reverse transcribed, and so the sequenced material was expressed TCRB transcripts. Repertoires were generated with immunoSEQ multiplex PCR, while TCRdb's copy carries only in-frame clones and drops some. The sample records 300,000 or so clones, roughly 13% being singletons. The data were taken from a study of beta chain features in type 1 diabetes. Study-level findings and limits: Across all four CD4+ subsets, people with type 1 diabetes showed modestly shorter TCRB CDR3s.

The sequenced sample consisted of naive CD4+ T cells from blood. This TCR derives from a young woman with type 1 diabetes. The J gene is TRBJ2-7, the V gene TRBV7-3; 7 bases map to TRBD1. This CDR3 reads CASSFSGTDPYEQYF. CDR3 bases: TGTGCCAGCAGCTTCTCCGGGACAGACCCCTACGAGCAGTACTTC.